The 26 T cell receptor beta chains below come from one sample, sequenced in a study of post-analysis software for immune sequencing data. Study outcomes and limitations: Four or five TRBV segments, TRBV5-6, TRBV5-1 and TRBV20-1 among them, were found more frequent in patients than controls.

No antigens are known for them. Unique molecular identifiers were carried by the TCR beta cDNA libraries. TCRdb reprocessed the PCR reads via MiXCR and lists one record per CDR3 protein. This sample yields hundreds of thousands of distinct CDR3 sequences, of which 39% are seen a single time; 7.5% to 8.5% belongs to the top ten. The sample comprised blood. Receptor source: a girl aged 2 to 10 with multiple sclerosis.

This clonotype occurred many times. This chain links TRBV20-1 with TRBJ1-5, with D hard to call. There are 12 residues in the CDR3. CDR1 is DFQATT, CDR2 SNEGSKA, per germline (reference sequence). The V gene lost 6 bases and the J gene lost 4 bases, with 10 bases spanning the gap. The CDR3 region has the DNA TGCAGTGCAGCAGAGAGGAATCAGCCCCAGCATTTT. It yields the protein CSAAERNQPQHF.

This clonotype has just a few counts. This chain uses TRBV29-1 with TRBJ2-6, with TRBD2 identical over 7 bases. After removal of 4 bases from V and 0 bases from J, the junction contained 0 bases not matched to a gene. Germline-derived CDR1 and CDR2 are SQVTM and ANQGSEA. The CDR3 sequence is 14 residues long. CDR3 amino acids: CSVGGGSGANVLTF. CDR3 DNA sequence: TGCAGCGTTGGGGGGGGCTCTGGGGCCAACGTCCTGACTTTC.

The chain uses TRBV29-1 and TRBJ2-6, with D possibly TRBD2 on 6 matching bases. Germline-derived CDR1 and CDR2 are SQVTM and ANQGSEA. V gave up 7 bases and J gave up 3 bases, with 19 bases separating them. CDR3 size: 16 residues. The CDR3 is CSAQGSGDGGANVLTF. The CDR3 nucleotides are TGCAGCGCACAAGGATCGGGGGACGGTGGGGCCAACGTCCTGACTTTC.

The chain carries TRBV20-1 and TRBJ1-6; a possible D gene is TRBD1 (6 bases). Germline loops: CDR1 DFQATT, CDR2 SNEGSKA (reference sequence). Trimming removed 3 bases at V and 6 bases at J, with 15 bases between. The CDR3 length is 15 residues. The CDR3 DNA reads TGCAGTGCTAGTTCCCGAACAGGGAGTAATTCACCCCTCCACTTT. Its translation is CSASSRTGSNSPLHF.

The V call is TRBV28, the J call TRBJ2-7; TRBD1 matches 9 bases. After removal of 5 bases from V and 3 bases from J, the junction contained 11 bases not matched to a gene. Germline V gene data show CDR1 as MDHEN and CDR2 as SYDVKM. The CDR3 length is 16 residues. CDR3 residues: CASSLGTGRVYYEQYF. CDR3 nucleotide sequence: TGTGCCAGCAGTCTGGGGACAGGGCGCGTCTACTACGAGCAGTACTTC.

This clonotype was observed a handful of times. The chain links TRBV29-1 to TRBJ2-1; the D gene could be TRBD1 or TRBD2 (5 bases each). The J call is doubtful: the DNA matches TRBJ2-7 better. Germline lookup yields CDR1 SQVTM and CDR2 ANQGSEA. CDR3 length: 13 residues. The CDR3 here is CSVVGTNYNEQYF. CDR3 in DNA: TGCAGCGTCGTCGGGACCAACTACAATGAGCAGTACTTC.

V gene TRBV9 combines with J gene TRBJ1-6; D not certain. Germline values: CDR1 SGDLS, CDR2 YYNGEE. There are 15 residues in the CDR3. V lost 3 bases, J lost 8 bases, and 15 bases lay in between. The CDR3 sequence is CASSGEGGSHSPLHF. The CDR3 coding sequence is TGTGCCAGCAGCGGGGAAGGAGGTTCCCATTCACCCCTCCACTTT.

This clonotype has just a few counts. V and J are TRBV15 and TRBJ2-5; perhaps TRBD2 as D (6 bases). Germline V gives CDR1 LNHNV, CDR2 YYDKDF (reference sequence). V was clipped by 2 bases and J by 5 bases, with 18 bases between them. This CDR3 contains 16 residues. CDR3 DNA: TGTGCCACCAGCAGACTGCTAGCGTCTGTTACCGAGACCCAGTACTTC. Translated, it gives CATSRLLASVTETQYF.

V and J are TRBV7-3 and TRBJ2-1, with TRBD2 identical over 10 bases. V lost 4 bases, J lost 2 bases, and 5 bases stayed unmatched. Germline V lookup: CDR1 SGHTA, CDR2 FQGTGA. The CDR3 sequence is 16 residues long. The CDR3 protein is CASSSSSGGTYNEQFF. In DNA form, the CDR3 reads TGTGCCAGCAGCTCATCTAGCGGGGGAACCTACAATGAGCAGTTCTTC.

The chain carries TRBV6-5 and TRBJ1-5, with D possibly TRBD1 on 6 matching bases. Trimming left V 2 bases short and J 1 base short, with 6 bases between. CDR3 size: 14 residues. Germline CDR1 reads MNHEY; CDR2 reads SVGAGI. CDR3 DNA sequence: TGTGCCAGCAGTTACAGGGGGAGCAATCAGCCCCAGCATTTT. This gives the protein CASSYRGSNQPQHF.

This clonotype turned up a few times. The chain is built from TRBV27 and TRBJ2-3; no firm D call. This CDR3 contains 14 residues. Trimming left V 2 bases short and J 2 bases short, with 8 bases between. Germline CDR1 is MNHEY and CDR2 is SMNVEV (reference sequence). The DNA for the CDR3 is TGTGCCAGCAGTTTACAGACCCTCACAGATACGCAGTATTTT. It yields the protein CASSLQTLTDTQYF.

The gene calls are TRBV13 and TRBJ1-6, with D maybe TRBD1 (5 bases). CDR1 is PRHDT, CDR2 FYEKMQ, per germline (reference sequence). This CDR3 contains 15 residues. Trimming shortened V by 2 bases and J by 7 bases, and 12 bases separated the two germline ends. CDR3 loop: CASSLKGTGNSPLHF. The CDR3 nucleotides read TGTGCCAGCAGCTTAAAGGGGACTGGGAATTCACCCCTCCACTTT.

This clonotype was found once. V usage is TRBV20-1 and J usage is TRBJ1-1; 9 nucleotides agree with TRBD1. The CDR3 covers 15 residues. Germline CDR1 is DFQATT and CDR2 is SNEGSKA (reference sequence). The V segment lost 6 bases and the J segment 8 bases; nucleotides outside the gene matches: 16. The chain's CDR3 is CSADGVQGAPWEAFF. CDR3 coding DNA: TGCAGTGCAGACGGGGTACAGGGGGCGCCTTGGGAAGCTTTCTTT.

The rearrangement joins TRBV20-1 to TRBJ2-1; the match to TRBD2 covers 10 bases. CDR3 length: 15 amino acids. Germline CDR1 reads DFQATT; CDR2 reads SNEGSKA (reference sequence). The ends lost 6 bases at V and 3 bases at J; junction bases unmatched: 8. The CDR3 coding sequence is TGCAGTGCAAATAGCGGGAGGACTAGCTACAATGAGCAGTTCTTC. Protein: CSANSGRTSYNEQFF.

CDR3 sequence reads: CSVSGLAVYNEQFF. DNA for the CDR3: TGCAGCGTTTCCGGGCTAGCGGTCTACAATGAGCAGTTCTTC. This chain links TRBV29-1 with TRBJ2-1; TRBD2 aligns across 7 bases. With 5 bases clipped from V and 3 bases from J, the junction kept 7 bases outside the gene matches. The germline V gene has CDR1 SQVTM and CDR2 ANQGSEA. The CDR3 contains 14 residues.

In this sample, this clonotype turned up many times. The chain uses TRBV7-3 and TRBJ1-5; no clear D gene. The CDR3 is 13 residues long. CDR1 and CDR2 from the germline V gene are SGHTA and FQGTGA. The V gene lost 3 bases and the J gene lost 3 bases, with 6 bases spanning the gap. The CDR3, as DNA: TGTGCCAGCAGCTTGGGGTACAATCAGCCCCAGCATTTT. This encodes CASSLGYNQPQHF.

This sequence joins TRBV5-1 and TRBJ2-7, with 9 bases identical to TRBD2. The germline gives CDR1 SGHRS, CDR2 YFSETQ. The J segment lost 2 bases and the V segment lost 1 base, leaving 10 bases of the junction unmatched. The CDR3 loop spans 17 amino acids. The CDR3 is CASSLSSGVSPPYEQYF. The CDR3 nucleotides read TGCGCCAGCAGCTTGTCTAGCGGGGTGTCCCCTCCCTACGAGCAGTACTTC.

This clonotype was picked up a small number of times. The chain is built from TRBV7-2 and TRBJ1-2; 8 bases agree with TRBD1. The germline gives CDR1 SGHTA, CDR2 FQGNSA. Trimming removed 4 bases from V and 7 bases from J; junction bases left unmatched: 8. This CDR3 region has 14 residues. The CDR3 coding sequence is TGTGCCAGCAGCTGGGACAGGTCGTCCTCTGGCTACACCTTC. This codes for CASSWDRSSSGYTF.

In its sample, this clonotype was seen many times. V usage is TRBV7-2 and J usage is TRBJ2-5, with 10 bases identical to TRBD2. The CDR3 totals 15 residues. Germline CDR1 and CDR2: SGHTA and FQGNSA. V shed 5 bases and J 5 bases; nucleotides not matched to a gene: 8. CDR3: CASSHLAGVRETQYF. DNA of the CDR3: TGTGCCAGCAGCCACCTAGCGGGAGTTAGGGAGACCCAGTACTTC. Full variable domain (missing parts from reference TRBV7-2 and TRBJ2-5): GAGVSQSPSNKVTEKGKDVELRCDPISGHTALYWYRQSLGQGLEFLIYFQGNSAPDKSGLPSDRFSAERTGGSVSTLTIQRTQQEDSAVYLCASSHLAGVRETQYFGPGTRLLVL.

In this sample, this clonotype turned up a few times. The chain has TRBV3-1 and TRBJ2-2; TRBD2 is a possible D gene (6 bases). From germline, CDR1 is LGHDT and CDR2 YNNKEL (reference sequence). The CDR3 is 14 amino acids. Trimming shortened V by 6 bases and J by 2 bases, and 10 bases separated the two germline ends. The CDR3: CASSRGGNTGELFF. The CDR3 region has the DNA TGTGCCAGCAGTCGGGGAGGTAACACCGGGGAGCTGTTTTTT.

DNA for the CDR3: TGTGCCGGCCACCGGGACTCAAGGGAGACCCAGTACTTC. As protein: CAGHRDSRETQYF. The chain uses TRBV6-5 and TRBJ2-7, with a tentative D call TRBD2 (6 bases). The end of the DNA aligns better with TRBJ2-5, so the J call may be wrong. The CDR3 has 13 amino acids. CDR1 is MNHEY and CDR2 is SVGAGI in the germline V gene.

V is TRBV20-1 and J is TRBJ2-7; D is perhaps TRBD2 (6 bases). CDR3 length: 15 amino acids. In germline, CDR1 is DFQATT, CDR2 SNEGSKA (reference sequence). The germline V and J ends were trimmed by 3 bases and 0 bases, with 15 bases remaining between them. The CDR3 region is CSASPHAGSSYEQYF. The CDR3 DNA reads TGCAGTGCTAGCCCTCACGCGGGGAGCTCCTACGAGCAGTACTTC.

Points on this clonotype: A much larger clone lies a single base off, so this may be a read error. The V and J genes are TRBV2 and TRBJ2-1, with no clear D. From germline, CDR1 is SNHLY and CDR2 FYNNEI. This CDR3 is 11 amino acids long. Trimming pared 3 bases from V and 10 bases from J, leaving 7 bases between. CDR3 region: CASSDNYEQFF. In nucleotides, the CDR3 is TGTGCCAGCAGTGATAACTACGAGCAGTTCTTC.

The chain links TRBV6-6 to TRBJ1-3; perhaps TRBD1 as D (5 bases). The CDR3 runs 17 residues. Trimming left V 2 bases short and J 5 bases short, with 19 bases between. Per the germline V gene, CDR1 is MNHNY and CDR2 is SVGAGI (reference sequence). CDR3 DNA: TGTGCCAGCAGTTACGGGTTAGATAGGGGATTCAGAAACACCATATATTTT. Amino acid sequence: CASSYGLDRGFRNTIYF.

The V call is TRBV5-1, the J call TRBJ1-1; 8 nucleotides match TRBD1. The germline V gene encodes CDR1 SGHRS and CDR2 YFSETQ. The CDR3 has 16 residues. The J segment lost 1 base and the V segment lost 1 base, leaving 6 bases of the junction unmatched. The CDR3 region is CASSLQGALGNTEAFF. The CDR3 DNA reads TGCGCCAGCAGCTTGCAGGGGGCATTGGGGAACACTGAAGCTTTCTTT.

This clonotype was detected only a few times. The rearrangement uses TRBV5-1 and TRBJ1-2; 9 nucleotides line up with TRBD1. The CDR3 is made up of 17 amino acids. The germline gives CDR1 SGHRS, CDR2 YFSETQ. With 1 base clipped from V and 6 bases from J, the junction kept 13 bases outside the gene matches. The CDR3 is CASSLRLMRDREDGYTF. CDR3 DNA sequence: TGCGCCAGCAGCTTGCGATTGATGCGGGACAGGGAGGATGGCTACACCTTC.